This T cell receptor (beta chain) was retrieved from a study of T-cell reconstitution after alpha-beta-depleted transplantation in children. Study-level results: Some patients' high day-60 TCRbeta diversity was attributed to recipient cells surviving conditioning. At the one-year point after transplant, T-cell counts and TCRbeta diversity were found to come mostly from T cells that had been newly produced.

Turning to this clonotype: Its antigen is undetermined.

Unique molecular identifiers were used to barcode this TCRbeta library. TCRdb reprocessed the PCR reads via MiXCR and lists one record per CDR3 protein. The profile shows a few hundred thousand distinct CDR3 sequences, over 9% of them singletons. This receptor was identified in a boy younger than two with acute myeloid leukemia, due to receive a stem cell transplant. The starting material was PBMCs, obtained before TCRalphabeta/CD19-depleted stem cell transplant.

CDR3: CASTKGWGYTEAFF. For the CDR3, the DNA is TGTGCCAGCACCAAGGGATGGGGTTACACTGAAGCTTTCTTT. The genes are TRBV12-3 or TRBV12-4 and TRBJ1-1; no clear D. Trimming took 7 bases from V and 3 from J, leaving 15 bases between them. CDR3 length equals 14 residues.